The sequence of this TCR beta chain was determined in a study of OX40 agonist ivuxolimab in advanced cancers. Profiling relied on immunoSEQ multiplex PCR, and the TCRdb table lists in-frame clones only, not all of them. This table holds tens of thousands of clones, around 90% found once. This TCR was recovered from an adult with an advanced solid tumor such as melanoma, head and neck, liver or kidney cancer. The sample in question was CD4+ or CD8+ T cells sorted from blood, obtained in a trial of the OX40 agonist ivuxolimab.

The CDR3 DNA reads as TGTGCCAGCAGCCCCCGGACAGGGAGGAATGAGCAGTTCTTC. Its translation: CASSPRTGRNEQFF. The chain employs TRBV6-5 and TRBJ2-1, with TRBD1 matching over 8 bases. The CDR3 length is 14 residues. With V trimmed by 6 bases and J by 7 bases, 8 bases remained unmatched. Per the germline V gene, CDR1 is MNHEY and CDR2 is SVGAGI.